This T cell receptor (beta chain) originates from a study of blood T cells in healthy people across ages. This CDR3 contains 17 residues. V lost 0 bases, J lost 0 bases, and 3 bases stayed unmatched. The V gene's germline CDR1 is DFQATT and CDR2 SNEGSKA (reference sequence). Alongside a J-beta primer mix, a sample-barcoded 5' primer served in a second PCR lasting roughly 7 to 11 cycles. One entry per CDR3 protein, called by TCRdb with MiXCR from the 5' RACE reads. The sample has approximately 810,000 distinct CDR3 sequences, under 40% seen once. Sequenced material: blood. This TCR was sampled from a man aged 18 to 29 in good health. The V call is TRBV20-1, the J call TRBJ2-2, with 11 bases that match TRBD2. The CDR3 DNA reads TGCAGTGCTAGAGATAGCGGGGGGGCGGCGAACACCGGGGAGCTGTTTTTT. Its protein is CSARDSGGAANTGELFF.